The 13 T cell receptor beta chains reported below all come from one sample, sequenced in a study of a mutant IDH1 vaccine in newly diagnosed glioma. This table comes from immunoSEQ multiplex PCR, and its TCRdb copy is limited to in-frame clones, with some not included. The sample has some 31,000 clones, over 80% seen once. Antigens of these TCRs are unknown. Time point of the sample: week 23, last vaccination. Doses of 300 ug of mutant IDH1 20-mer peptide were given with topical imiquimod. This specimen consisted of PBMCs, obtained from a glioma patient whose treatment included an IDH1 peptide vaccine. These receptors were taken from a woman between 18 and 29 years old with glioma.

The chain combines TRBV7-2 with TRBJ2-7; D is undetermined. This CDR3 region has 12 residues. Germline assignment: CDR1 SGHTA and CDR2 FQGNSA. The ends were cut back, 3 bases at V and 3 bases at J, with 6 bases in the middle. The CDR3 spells CASSFSVYEQYF. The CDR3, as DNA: TGTGCCAGCAGCTTTTCTGTCTACGAGCAGTACTTC.

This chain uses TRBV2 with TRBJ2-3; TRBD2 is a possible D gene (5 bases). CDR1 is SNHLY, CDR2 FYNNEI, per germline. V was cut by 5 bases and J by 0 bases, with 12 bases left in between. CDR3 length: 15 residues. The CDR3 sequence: CASSKASMSTDTQYF. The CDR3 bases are TGTGCCAGCAGTAAGGCTAGCATGAGCACAGATACGCAGTATTTT.

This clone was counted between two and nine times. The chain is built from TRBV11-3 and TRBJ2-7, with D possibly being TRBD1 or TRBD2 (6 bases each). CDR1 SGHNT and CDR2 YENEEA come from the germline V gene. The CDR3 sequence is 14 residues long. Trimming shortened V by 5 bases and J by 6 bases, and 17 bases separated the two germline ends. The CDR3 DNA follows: TGTGCCAGCAGCGCAGGACAGATCGGGAGCGAGCAGTACTTC. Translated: CASSAGQIGSEQYF.

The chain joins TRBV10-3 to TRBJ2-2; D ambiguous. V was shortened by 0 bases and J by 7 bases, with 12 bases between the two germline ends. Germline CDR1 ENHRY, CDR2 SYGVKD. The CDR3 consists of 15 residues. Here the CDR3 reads CAISESMAPSGELFF. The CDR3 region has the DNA TGTGCCATCAGTGAGTCAATGGCGCCCAGCGGGGAGCTGTTTTTT.

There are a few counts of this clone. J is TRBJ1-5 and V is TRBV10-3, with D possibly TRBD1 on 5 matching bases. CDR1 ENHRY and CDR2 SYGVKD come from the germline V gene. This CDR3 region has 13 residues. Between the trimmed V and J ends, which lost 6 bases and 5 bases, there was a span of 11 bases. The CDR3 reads CAISLQEYQPQHF. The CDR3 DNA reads TGTGCCATCAGCTTACAGGAGTATCAGCCCCAGCATTTT.

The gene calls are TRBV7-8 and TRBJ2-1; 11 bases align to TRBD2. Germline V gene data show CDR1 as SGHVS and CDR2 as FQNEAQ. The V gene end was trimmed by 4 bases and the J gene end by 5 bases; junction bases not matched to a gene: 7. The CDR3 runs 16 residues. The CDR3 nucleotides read TGTGCCAGCAGCTCCACTGGACTAGCGGGCAACAATGAGCAGTTCTTC. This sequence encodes CASSSTGLAGNNEQFF.

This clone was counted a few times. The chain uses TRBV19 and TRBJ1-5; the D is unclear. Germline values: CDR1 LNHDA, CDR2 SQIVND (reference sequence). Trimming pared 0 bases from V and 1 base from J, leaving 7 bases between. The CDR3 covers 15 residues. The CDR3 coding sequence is TGTGCCAGTAGTATAGATAACAGAAGCAATCAGCCCCAGCATTTT. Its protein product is CASSIDNRSNQPQHF.

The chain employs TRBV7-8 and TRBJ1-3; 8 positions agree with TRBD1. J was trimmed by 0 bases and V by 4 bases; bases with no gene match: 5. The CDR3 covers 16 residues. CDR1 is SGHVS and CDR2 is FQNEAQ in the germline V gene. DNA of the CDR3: TGTGCCAGCAGCTCGGACAGGGCTATCTCTGGAAACACCATATATTTT. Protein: CASSSDRAISGNTIYF.

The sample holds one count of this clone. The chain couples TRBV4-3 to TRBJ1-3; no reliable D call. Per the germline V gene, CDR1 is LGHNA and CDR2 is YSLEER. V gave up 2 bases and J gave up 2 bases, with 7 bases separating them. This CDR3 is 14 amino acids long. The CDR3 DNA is TGCGCCAGCAGCCAAACTGGCACTGGAAACACCATATATTTT. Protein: CASSQTGTGNTIYF.

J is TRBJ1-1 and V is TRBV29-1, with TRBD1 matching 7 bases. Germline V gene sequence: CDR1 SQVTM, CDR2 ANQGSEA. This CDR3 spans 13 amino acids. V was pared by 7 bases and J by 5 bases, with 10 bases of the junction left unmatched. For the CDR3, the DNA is TGCAGCGCCCCCGCAGGGGGGCTGACTGAAGCTTTCTTT. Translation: CSAPAGGLTEAFF.

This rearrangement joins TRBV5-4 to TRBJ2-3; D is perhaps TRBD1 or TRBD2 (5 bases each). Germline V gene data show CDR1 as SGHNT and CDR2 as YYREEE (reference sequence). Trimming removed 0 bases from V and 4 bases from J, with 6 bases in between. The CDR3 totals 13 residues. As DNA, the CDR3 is TGTGCCAGCAGCTTGGGGGACGCAGATACGCAGTATTTT. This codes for CASSLGDADTQYF.

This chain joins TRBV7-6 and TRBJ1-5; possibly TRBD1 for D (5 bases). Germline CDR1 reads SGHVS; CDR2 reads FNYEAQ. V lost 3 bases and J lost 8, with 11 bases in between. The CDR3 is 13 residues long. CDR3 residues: CASSLAWTKPQHF. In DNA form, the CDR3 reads TGTGCCAGCAGCTTGGCCTGGACAAAGCCCCAGCATTTT.

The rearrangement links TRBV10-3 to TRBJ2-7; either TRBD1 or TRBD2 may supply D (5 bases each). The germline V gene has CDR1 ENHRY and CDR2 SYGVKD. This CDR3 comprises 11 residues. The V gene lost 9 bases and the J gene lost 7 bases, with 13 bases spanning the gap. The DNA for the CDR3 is TGTGCCATTACGACGGGGCAGGAGCAGTACTTC. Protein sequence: CAITTGQEQYF.